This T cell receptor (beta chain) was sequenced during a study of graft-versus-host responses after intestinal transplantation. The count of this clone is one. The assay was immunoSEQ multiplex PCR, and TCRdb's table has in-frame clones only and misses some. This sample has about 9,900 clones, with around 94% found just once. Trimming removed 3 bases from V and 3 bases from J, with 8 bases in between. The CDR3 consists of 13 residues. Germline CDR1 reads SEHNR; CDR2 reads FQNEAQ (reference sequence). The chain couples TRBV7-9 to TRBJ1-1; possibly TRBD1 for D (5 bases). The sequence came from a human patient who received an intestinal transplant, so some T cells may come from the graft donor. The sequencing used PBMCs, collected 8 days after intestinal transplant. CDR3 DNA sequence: TGTGCCAGCAGCTTTGGGGGGGACACTGAAGCTTTCTTT. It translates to CASSFGGDTEAFF.